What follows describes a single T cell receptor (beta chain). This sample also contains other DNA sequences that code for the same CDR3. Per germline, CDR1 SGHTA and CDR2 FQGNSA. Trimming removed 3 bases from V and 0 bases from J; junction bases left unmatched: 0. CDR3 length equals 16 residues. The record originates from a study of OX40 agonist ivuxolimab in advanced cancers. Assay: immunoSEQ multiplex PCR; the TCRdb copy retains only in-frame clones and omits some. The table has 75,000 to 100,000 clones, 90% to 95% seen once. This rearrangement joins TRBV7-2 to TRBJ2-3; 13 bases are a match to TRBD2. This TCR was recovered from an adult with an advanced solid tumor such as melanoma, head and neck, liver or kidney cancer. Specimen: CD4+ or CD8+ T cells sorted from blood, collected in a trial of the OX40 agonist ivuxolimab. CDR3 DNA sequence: TGTGCCAGCAGCTTGGGACTAGCGGGAAGCACAGATACGCAGTATTTT. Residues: CASSLGLAGSTDTQYF.